What follows is one TCR beta chain and its context. Original data processing: Researchers report that nucleated cell counts were estimated from reference gene primer amplification. Method: immunoSEQ multiplex PCR; TCRdb's copy keeps in-frame clones and lacks some. V, J and clone size are taken as reported in that table, and D and trimming were inferred from the DNA itself. The sample yields 150,000 to 190,000 clones, approximately 80% seen once. V shed 6 bases, J shed 6 bases, and the junction held 14 bases outside the gene matches. This CDR3 is built from 15 residues. Germline loops: CDR1 MNHEY, CDR2 SMNVEV (reference sequence). The data belong to a study of blood T cell repertoires in COVID-19. As for the study in general: The analysed material was cDNA or gDNA that came from T cells, B-cell-depleted T cells, or PBMCs.

Sequenced material: peripheral blood. The sequence was obtained from a woman older than 75 with acute or convalescent COVID-19. The gene calls are TRBV27 and TRBJ2-7; the match to TRBD1 covers 7 bases. The DNA for the CDR3 is TGTGCCAGCAGGGACTGGGACAGCAAAAGCCTCGAGCAGTACTTC. This translates into CASRDWDSKSLEQYF.